This T cell receptor (beta chain) was found in a study of early T cells in non-severe SARS-CoV-2 infection. MiXCR was run by TCRdb on the 5' RACE reads, yielding one entry per CDR3 protein. The data show tens of thousands of distinct CDR3 sequences, 15% seen once. The CDR3 runs to 13 residues. The germline V gene encodes CDR1 SGHTA and CDR2 FQGTGA. This clonotype was seen a few times. At one of its ends the junction is not consistent with the germline gene, which may arise from a read error. Sequenced material: whole blood. The J gene is TRBJ1-3, the V gene TRBV7-3; D remains unclear. This receptor was identified in an adult who was a healthcare worker with PCR-confirmed SARS-CoV-2 infection or an uninfected control (not recorded which). The chain's CDR3 is CASSLDPGNTIYF. The CDR3 bases are TGTGCCAGCAGCTTAGACCCTGGTAACACCATATATTTT.